This TCR beta chain came from a study of shared clonotypes between healthy human individuals. Germline-derived CDR1 and CDR2 are SGHNT and YYREEE (reference sequence). The CDR3 sequence is 15 residues long. The V and J ends lost 4 bases and 0 bases respectively, with 12 bases between them. Partitioning of CD4+ cells yielded a CD45RA+ naive subset and a CD45RA-negative memory subset. Sequenced by immunoSEQ multiplex PCR; TCRdb stores in-frame clones only, minus some. Counted here are 2,500,000 or so clones, 90% to 95% occurring once; the ten biggest clones make up about 0.13%. The source of this sequence is a man between 18 and 35 years old in good health. Sequencing used naive CD4+ T cells sorted from blood. Subset here: CD45RA+ positively selected. The rearrangement joins TRBV5-4 to TRBJ2-3; no firm D call. This CDR3 is CASSLRTVSTDTQYF. CDR3 coding DNA: TGTGCCAGCAGCCTCCGGACCGTTAGCACAGATACGCAGTATTTT.